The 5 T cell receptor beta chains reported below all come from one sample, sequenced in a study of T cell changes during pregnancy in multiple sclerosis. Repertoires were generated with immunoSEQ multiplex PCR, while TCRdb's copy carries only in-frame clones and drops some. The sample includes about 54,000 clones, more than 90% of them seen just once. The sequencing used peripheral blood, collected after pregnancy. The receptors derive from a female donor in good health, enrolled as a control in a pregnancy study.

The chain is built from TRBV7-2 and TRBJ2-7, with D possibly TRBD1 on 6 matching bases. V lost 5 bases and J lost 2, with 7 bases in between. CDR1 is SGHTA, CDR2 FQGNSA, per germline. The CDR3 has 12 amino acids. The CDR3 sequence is CASSRQAYEQYF. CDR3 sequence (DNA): TGTGCCAGCAGCAGACAGGCCTACGAGCAGTACTTC.

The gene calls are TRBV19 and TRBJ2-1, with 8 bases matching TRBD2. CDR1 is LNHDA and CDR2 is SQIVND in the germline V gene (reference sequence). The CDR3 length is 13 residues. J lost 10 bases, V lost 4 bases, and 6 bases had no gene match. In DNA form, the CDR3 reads TGTGCCAGTAGTACACGGACTAGCAGGGAGCAGTTCTTC. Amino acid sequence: CASSTRTSREQFF. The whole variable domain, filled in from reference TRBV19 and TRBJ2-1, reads DGGITQSPKYLFRKEGQNVTLSCEQNLNHDAMYWYRQDPGQGLRLIYYSQIVNDFQKGDIAEGYSVSREKKESFPLTVTSAQKNPTAFYLCASSTRTSREQFFGPGTRLTVL.

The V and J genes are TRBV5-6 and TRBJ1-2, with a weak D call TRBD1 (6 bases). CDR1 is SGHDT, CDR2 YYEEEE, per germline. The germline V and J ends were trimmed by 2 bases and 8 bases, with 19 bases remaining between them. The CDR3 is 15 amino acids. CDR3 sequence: CASSFEENRVGGYTF. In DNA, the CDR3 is TGTGCCAGCAGCTTCGAGGAAAACAGGGTTGGAGGCTACACCTTC.

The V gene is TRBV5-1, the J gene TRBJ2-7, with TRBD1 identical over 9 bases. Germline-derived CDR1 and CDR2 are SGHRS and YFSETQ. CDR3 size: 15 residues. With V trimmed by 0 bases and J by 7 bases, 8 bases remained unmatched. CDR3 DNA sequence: TGCGCCAGCAGCTTGGCGGGACAGGGCTTGTGGGAGCAGTACTTC. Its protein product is CASSLAGQGLWEQYF.

As DNA, the CDR3 is TGCGCCAGCAGCCTACTAGCTCCCTACGAGCAGTACTTC. This translates into CASSLLAPYEQYF. The chain couples TRBV5-1 to TRBJ2-7; D is perhaps TRBD2 (6 bases). The CDR3 totals 13 residues. V dropped 4 bases and J dropped 2 bases, with 10 bases sitting between them. Germline-derived CDR1 and CDR2 are SGHRS and YFSETQ.